The source of this T cell receptor beta chain is a study of CD8+ T cells in alopecia areata. Those with alopecia areata gave lesional scalp punch biopsies and peripheral blood. PBMCs yielded sorted CD4+ and CD8+ T cells. This CDR3 has 15 amino acids. V trimming: 5 bases; J trimming: 8 bases; junction bases outside the gene matches: 10. The germline gives CDR1 ENHRY, CDR2 SYGVKD. The study's findings and limits: Patients shared TCRs less clearly than mice did, possibly owing to HLA. Scalp sequencing also captures normal skin's resident alphabeta T cells.

cDNA serving as the sequencing template came from extracted, reverse transcribed RNA. Profiling relied on immunoSEQ multiplex PCR, and the TCRdb table lists in-frame clones only, not all of them. This table has 100,000 to 130,000 clones, 58% appearing once. Concerning this clone itself: The antigen is undetermined.

This rearrangement joins TRBV10-3 to TRBJ1-2; 11 bases are shared with TRBD1. The specimen sequenced was NKG2D-low CD8+ T cells sorted from blood. This clonotype originated in a human donor with alopecia areata. The CDR3 region is CAISYLEDRGHGYTF. The DNA of the CDR3 is TGTGCCATCAGTTACCTAGAGGACAGGGGGCACGGCTACACCTTC.